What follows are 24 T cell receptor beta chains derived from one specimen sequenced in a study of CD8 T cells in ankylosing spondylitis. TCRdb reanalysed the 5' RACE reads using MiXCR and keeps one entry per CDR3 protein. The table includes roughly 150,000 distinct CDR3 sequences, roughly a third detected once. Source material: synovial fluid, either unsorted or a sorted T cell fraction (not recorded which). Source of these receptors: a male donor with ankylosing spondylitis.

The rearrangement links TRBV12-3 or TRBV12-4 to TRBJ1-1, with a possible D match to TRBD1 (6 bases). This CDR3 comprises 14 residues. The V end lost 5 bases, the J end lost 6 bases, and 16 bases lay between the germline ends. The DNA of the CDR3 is TGTGCCAGCAGTGCTCAGGGGATCGGATCTGAAGCTTTCTTT. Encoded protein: CASSAQGIGSEAFF.

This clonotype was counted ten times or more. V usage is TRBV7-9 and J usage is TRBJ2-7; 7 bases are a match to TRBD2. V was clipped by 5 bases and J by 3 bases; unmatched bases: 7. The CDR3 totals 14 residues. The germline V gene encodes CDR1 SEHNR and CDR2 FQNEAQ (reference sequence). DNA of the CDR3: TGTGCCAGCAGCGTCTCGGGCGGGAGCTACGAGCAGTACTTC. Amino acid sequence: CASSVSGGSYEQYF.

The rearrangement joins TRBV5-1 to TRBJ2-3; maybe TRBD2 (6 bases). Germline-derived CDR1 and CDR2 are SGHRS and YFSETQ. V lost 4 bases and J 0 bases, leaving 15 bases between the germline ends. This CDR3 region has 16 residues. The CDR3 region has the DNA TGCGCCAGCAGCCCCGGGGGTAGCGGTAGCACAGATACGCAGTATTTT. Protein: CASSPGGSGSTDTQYF.

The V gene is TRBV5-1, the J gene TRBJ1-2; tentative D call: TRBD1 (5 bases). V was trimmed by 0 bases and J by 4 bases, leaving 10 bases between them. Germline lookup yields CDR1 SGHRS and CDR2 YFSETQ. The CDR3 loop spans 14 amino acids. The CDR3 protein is CASSLEVGPYGYTF. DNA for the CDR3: TGCGCCAGCAGCTTGGAGGTGGGGCCCTATGGCTACACCTTC.

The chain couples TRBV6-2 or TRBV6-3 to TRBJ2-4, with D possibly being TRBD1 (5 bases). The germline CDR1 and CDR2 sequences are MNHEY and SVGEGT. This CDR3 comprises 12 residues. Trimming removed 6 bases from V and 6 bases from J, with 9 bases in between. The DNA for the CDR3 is TGTGCCAGCAGCGCACAGGTAAACATTCAGTACTTC. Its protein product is CASSAQVNIQYF.

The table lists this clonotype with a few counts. The CDR3 spells CASSLDSRNTIYF. The CDR3 DNA reads TGTGCCAGCAGTTTAGATAGTAGAAACACCATATATTTT. This rearrangement joins TRBV28 to TRBJ1-3, with D uncertain. The CDR3 sequence is 13 residues long. Trimming cost V 2 bases and J 5 bases, with 7 bases left between them. The germline CDR1 and CDR2 sequences are MDHEN and SYDVKM. Variable domain in full (rest from reference TRBV28 and TRBJ1-3): DVKVTQSSRYLVKRTGEKVFLECVQDMDHENMFWYRQDPGLGLRLIYFSYDVKMKEKGDIPEGYSVSREKKERFSLILESASTNQTSMYLCASSLDSRNTIYFGEGSWLTVV.

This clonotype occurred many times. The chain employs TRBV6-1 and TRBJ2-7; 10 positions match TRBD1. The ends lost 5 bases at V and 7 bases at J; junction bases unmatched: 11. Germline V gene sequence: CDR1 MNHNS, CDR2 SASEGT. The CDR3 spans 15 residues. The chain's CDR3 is CASSKPGQGIWEQYF. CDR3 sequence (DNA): TGTGCCAGCAGTAAACCGGGACAGGGGATCTGGGAGCAGTACTTC.

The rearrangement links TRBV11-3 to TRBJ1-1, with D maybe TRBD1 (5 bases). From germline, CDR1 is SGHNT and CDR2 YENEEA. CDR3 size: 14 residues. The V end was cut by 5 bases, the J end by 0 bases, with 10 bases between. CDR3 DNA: TGTGCCAGCAGCCGGGGGGGTTTGAACACTGAAGCTTTCTTT. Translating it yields CASSRGGLNTEAFF.

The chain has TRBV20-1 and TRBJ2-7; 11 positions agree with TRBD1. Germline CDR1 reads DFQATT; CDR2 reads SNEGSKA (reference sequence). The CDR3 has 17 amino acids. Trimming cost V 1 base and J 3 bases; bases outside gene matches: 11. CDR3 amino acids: CSARGAAGTGGYYEQYF. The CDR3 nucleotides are TGCAGTGCTAGAGGGGCCGCCGGGACAGGGGGGTACTACGAGCAGTACTTC.

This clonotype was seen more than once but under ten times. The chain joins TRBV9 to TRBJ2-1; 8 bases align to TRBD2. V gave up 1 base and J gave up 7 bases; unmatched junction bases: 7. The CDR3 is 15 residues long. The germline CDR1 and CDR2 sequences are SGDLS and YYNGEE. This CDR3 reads CASSVSTSEDNEQFF. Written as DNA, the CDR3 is TGTGCCAGCAGCGTATCGACTAGCGAGGATAATGAGCAGTTCTTC.

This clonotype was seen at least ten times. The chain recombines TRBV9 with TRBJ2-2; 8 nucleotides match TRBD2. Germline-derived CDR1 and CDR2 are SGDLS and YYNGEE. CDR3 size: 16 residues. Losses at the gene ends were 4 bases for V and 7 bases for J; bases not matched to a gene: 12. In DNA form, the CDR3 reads TGTGCCAGCAGCCCCCAGGCGGGGGGAGCCTTCGGGGAGCTGTTTTTT. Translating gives CASSPQAGGAFGELFF.

CDR3 region: CASSLGRGMSETQYF. In nucleotides, the CDR3 is TGTGCCAGCAGCTTAGGTCGAGGGATGTCGGAGACCCAGTACTTC. The chain links TRBV11-2 to TRBJ2-5; TRBD2 is a possible D gene (5 bases). V lost 1 base and J lost 5, with 14 bases in between. The length of the CDR3 is 15 residues. Germline CDR1 reads SGHAT; CDR2 reads FQNNGV.

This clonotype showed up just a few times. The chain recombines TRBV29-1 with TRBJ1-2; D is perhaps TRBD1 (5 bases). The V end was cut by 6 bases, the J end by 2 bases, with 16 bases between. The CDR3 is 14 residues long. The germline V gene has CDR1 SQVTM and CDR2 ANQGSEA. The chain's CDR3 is CSVKEGTANYGYTF. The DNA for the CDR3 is TGCAGCGTCAAGGAAGGGACGGCGAACTATGGCTACACCTTC.

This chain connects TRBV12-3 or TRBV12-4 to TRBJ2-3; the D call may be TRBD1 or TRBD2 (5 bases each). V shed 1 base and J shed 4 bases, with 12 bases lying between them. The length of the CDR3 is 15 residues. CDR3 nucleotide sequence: TGTGCCAGCAGTTTAGACCGGGACGGCGCAGATACGCAGTATTTT. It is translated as CASSLDRDGADTQYF.

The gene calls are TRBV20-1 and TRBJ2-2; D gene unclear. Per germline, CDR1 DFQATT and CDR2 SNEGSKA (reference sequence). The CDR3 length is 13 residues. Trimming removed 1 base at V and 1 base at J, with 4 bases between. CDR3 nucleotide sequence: TGCAGTGCTAGAGGGATGAACACCGGGGAGCTGTTTTTT. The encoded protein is CSARGMNTGELFF.

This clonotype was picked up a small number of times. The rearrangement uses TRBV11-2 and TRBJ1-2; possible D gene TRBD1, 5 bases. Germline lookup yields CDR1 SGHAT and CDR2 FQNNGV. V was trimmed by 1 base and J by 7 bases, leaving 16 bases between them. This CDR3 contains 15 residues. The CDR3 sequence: CASSLGGGAGLGYTF. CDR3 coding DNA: TGTGCCAGCAGCTTAGGAGGTGGGGCAGGGCTTGGCTACACCTTC.

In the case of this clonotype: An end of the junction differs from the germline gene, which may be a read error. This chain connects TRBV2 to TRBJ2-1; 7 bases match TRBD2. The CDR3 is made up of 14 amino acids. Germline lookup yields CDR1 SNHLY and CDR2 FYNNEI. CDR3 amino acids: CASSEEAGWNEQFF. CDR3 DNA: TGTGCCAGCAGCGAAGAAGCGGGGTGGAATGAGCAGTTCTTC.

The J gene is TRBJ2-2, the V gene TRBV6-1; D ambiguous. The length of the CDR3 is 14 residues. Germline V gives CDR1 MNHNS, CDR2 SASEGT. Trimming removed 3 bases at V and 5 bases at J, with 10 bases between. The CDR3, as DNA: TGTGCCAGCAGTGAGTTAGCCGGGACCGGGGAGCTGTTTTTT. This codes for CASSELAGTGELFF.

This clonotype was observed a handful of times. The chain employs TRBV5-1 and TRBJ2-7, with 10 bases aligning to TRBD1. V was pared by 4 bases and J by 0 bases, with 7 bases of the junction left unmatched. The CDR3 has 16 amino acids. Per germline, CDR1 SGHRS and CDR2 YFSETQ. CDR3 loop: CASSPGQGGDSYEQYF. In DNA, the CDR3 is TGCGCCAGCAGCCCTGGACAGGGGGGGGACTCCTACGAGCAGTACTTC.

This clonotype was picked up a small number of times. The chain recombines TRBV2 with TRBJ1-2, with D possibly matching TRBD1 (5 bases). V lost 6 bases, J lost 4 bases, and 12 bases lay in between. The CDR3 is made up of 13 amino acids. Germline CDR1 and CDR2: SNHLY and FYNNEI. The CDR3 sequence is CASRAGPSYGYTF. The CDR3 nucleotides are TGTGCCAGCAGGGCAGGGCCATCCTATGGCTACACCTTC.

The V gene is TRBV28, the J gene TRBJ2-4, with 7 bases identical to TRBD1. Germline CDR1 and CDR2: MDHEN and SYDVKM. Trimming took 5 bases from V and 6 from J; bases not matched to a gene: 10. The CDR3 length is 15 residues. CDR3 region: CASSQSGTAVNIQYF. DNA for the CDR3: TGTGCCAGCAGTCAGTCCGGGACAGCCGTAAACATTCAGTACTTC.

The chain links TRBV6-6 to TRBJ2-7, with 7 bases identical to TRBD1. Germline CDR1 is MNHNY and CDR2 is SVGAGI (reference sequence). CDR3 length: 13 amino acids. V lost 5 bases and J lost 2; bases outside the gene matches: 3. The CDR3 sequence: CASSNTGAYEQYF. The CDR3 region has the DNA TGTGCCAGCAGTAATACAGGGGCCTACGAGCAGTACTTC.

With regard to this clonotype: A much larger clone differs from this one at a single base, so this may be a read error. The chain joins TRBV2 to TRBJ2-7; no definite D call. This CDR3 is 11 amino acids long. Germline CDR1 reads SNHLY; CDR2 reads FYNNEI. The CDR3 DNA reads TGTGCCAACAGTGTCACCTACGAGCAGTACTTC. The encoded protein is CANSVTYEQYF.

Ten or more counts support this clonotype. The CDR3 loop is CASSLSGETYEQYF. In nucleotides, the CDR3 is TGTGCCAGCAGCCTGAGCGGGGAGACCTACGAGCAGTACTTC. V gene TRBV7-2 combines with J gene TRBJ2-7; TRBD2 matches 7 bases. The CDR3 spans 14 residues. V lost 5 bases, J lost 2 bases, and 6 bases stayed unmatched. Germline CDR1 is SGHTA and CDR2 is FQGNSA.